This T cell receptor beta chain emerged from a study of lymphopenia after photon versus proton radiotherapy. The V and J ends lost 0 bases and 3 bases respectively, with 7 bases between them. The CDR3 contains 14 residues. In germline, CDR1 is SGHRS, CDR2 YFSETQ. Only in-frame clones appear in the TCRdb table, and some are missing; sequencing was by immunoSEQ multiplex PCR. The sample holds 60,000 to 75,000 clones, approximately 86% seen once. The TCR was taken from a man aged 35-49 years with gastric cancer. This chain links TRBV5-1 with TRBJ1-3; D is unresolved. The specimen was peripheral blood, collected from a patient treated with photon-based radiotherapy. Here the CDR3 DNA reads TGCGCCAGCAGCTTGGGCGGAGGTGGAAACACCATATATTTT. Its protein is CASSLGGGGNTIYF.